This is a list of T cell receptor beta chains from one sample in a study of blood T cell repertoires in COVID-19. The protocol was immunoSEQ multiplex PCR, while the TCRdb copy is restricted to in-frame clones and leaves out a portion. The sample has under 95,000 clones; approximately 80% are singletons. Material: peripheral blood. The source is a man aged 50-59 years with acute or convalescent COVID-19. Both conserved end residues are part of each CDR3. D genes are given only for firm matches. Clone size, where shown, is once, few, many, or a class for clones that have expanded.

J | D | V | size | DNA | CDR3
TRBJ1-1 | - | TRBV28 | few | TGTGCCAGCAGTATGGGCAGGGTTACTGAAGCTTTCTTT | CASSMGRVTEAFF
TRBJ1-5 | - | TRBV28 | - | TGTGCCAGCAGTTTAAGACAGGCTAACAATCAGCCCCAGCATTTT | CASSLRQANNQPQHF
TRBJ2-1 | - | TRBV19 | - | TGTGCCAGTAGTATTTTGGAGGGCCGGTACAATGAGCAGTTCTTC | CASSILEGRYNEQFF
TRBJ1-2 | TRBD1 | TRBV4-1 | - | TGCGCCAGCAGCCAAGTAAAAGCAGGGGGCTACTATGGCTACACCTTC | CASSQVKAGGYYGYTF
TRBJ1-2 | - | TRBV6-2/TRBV6-3 | - | TGTGCCAGCAGCCCCGGTCCCCCGTATGGCTACACCTTC | CASSPGPPYGYTF
TRBJ2-1 | TRBD1 | TRBV19 | - | TGTGCCAGTAGTATAGGGGACAGGGGAGGAAACAATGAGCAGTTCTTC | CASSIGDRGGNNEQFF
TRBJ1-2 | - | TRBV15 | few | TGTGCCACCAGCAGAGATAGGCAGGGCTATGGCTACACCTTC | CATSRDRQGYGYTF
TRBJ1-1 | - | TRBV28 | - | TGTGCCAGTCTTGGCGGGGAGGGTGAAGCTTTCTTT | CASLGGEGEAFF
TRBJ1-5 | TRBD1 | TRBV6-2/TRBV6-3 | - | TGTGCCAGCAGTTATGGGCGCCTCGAACAGGGGGCCTTTCAGCCCCAGCATTTT | CASSYGRLEQGAFQPQHF
TRBJ1-4 | - | TRBV5-1 | - | TGCGCCAGCAGCTTCGGGGGGCGGGCAACTAATGAAAAACTGTTTTTT | CASSFGGRATNEKLFF
TRBJ1-1 | TRBD1 | TRBV28 | - | TGTGCCAGCAGTACGACCGGGACAGAGAACACTGAAGCTTTCTTT | CASSTTGTENTEAFF
TRBJ2-3 | TRBD2 | TRBV9 | - | TGTGCCAGCAGCGAGCGGGACTCCCCTGGGGCAGATACGCAGTATTTT | CASSERDSPGADTQYF
TRBJ1-1 | TRBD1 | TRBV28 | - | TGTGCCAGCAGTTTACCCGACAGGGCCAACACTGAAGCTTTCTTT | CASSLPDRANTEAFF
TRBJ2-1 | TRBD2 | TRBV29-1 | few | TGCAGCGTTGAAGGTTGGCGGGAGGTCTACAATGAGCAGTTCTTC | CSVEGWREVYNEQFF
TRBJ2-1 | TRBD2 | TRBV25-1 | few | TGTGCCAGCAGTGAACCGGGGGGGGCTGGTAATGAGCAGTTCTTC | CASSEPGGAGNEQFF
TRBJ2-3 | - | TRBV18 | once | TGTGCCAGCTCACCCATACGCGCGAACAGGGCGGACACAGATACGCAGTATTTT | CASSPIRANRADTDTQYF
TRBJ2-1 | TRBD2 | TRBV19 | - | TGTGCCACCTCAACCAACCCCCTAGCGGCCTCCTACAATGAGCAGTTCTTC | CATSTNPLAASYNEQFF
TRBJ1-5 | - | TRBV5-4 | few | TGTGCCAGCAGCTTGTCGGGTCCGAATCAGCCCCAGCATTTT | CASSLSGPNQPQHF
TRBJ1-4 | TRBD1 | TRBV6-2/TRBV6-3 | - | TGTGCCAGCAGCCGACAGGGGGCTAAGGAAAAACTGTTTTTT | CASSRQGAKEKLFF
TRBJ1-4 | - | TRBV3-1/TRBV3-2 | - | TGTGCCAGCAGCGCGGGTACACCGAAACTGTTTTTT | CASSAGTPKLFF
TRBJ2-7 | TRBD1 | TRBV5-4 | - | TGTGCCAGCAGCTCGGCAGGGGGCGCCCCGCAGTACTTC | CASSSAGGAPQYF
TRBJ1-1 | - | TRBV29-1 | - | TGCAGCTCCAAAAGTAGGCAGCGCCTGAACACTGAAGCTTTCTTT | CSSKSRQRLNTEAFF
TRBJ1-1 | TRBD1 | TRBV30 | - | TGTGCCTGGAGTCAACAGGGGGCAGGGACTGAAGCTTTCTTT | CAWSQQGAGTEAFF
TRBJ1-2 | TRBD1 | TRBV28 | - | TGTGCCAGCAGTTCCCAGGGGGCGAATAATTATGGCTACACCTTC | CASSSQGANNYGYTF
TRBJ2-5 | - | TRBV11-1 | - | TGTGCCAGCAGCTACACTAGTGGCAAGGAGACCCAGTACTTC | CASSYTSGKETQYF
TRBJ2-5 | TRBD2 | TRBV28 | - | TGTGCCAGCAGTAGGACTAGCGGGAACCAAGAGACCCAGTACTTC | CASSRTSGNQETQYF
TRBJ1-2 | - | TRBV13 | - | TGTGCCAGCAGCCCGAGAGGGACGGAGGGGATTAACTATGGCTACACCTTC | CASSPRGTEGINYGYTF
TRBJ1-5 | - | TRBV5-6 | - | TGTGCCAGCAGTCGGCAGGGTAGGGTCAACAATCAGCCCCAGCATTTT | CASSRQGRVNNQPQHF
TRBJ2-5 | TRBD2 | TRBV7-2 | - | TGTGCCAGCAGCTTAGCCAAAGGACTAGCGCGAGTTAAAGAGACCCAGTACTTC | CASSLAKGLARVKETQYF